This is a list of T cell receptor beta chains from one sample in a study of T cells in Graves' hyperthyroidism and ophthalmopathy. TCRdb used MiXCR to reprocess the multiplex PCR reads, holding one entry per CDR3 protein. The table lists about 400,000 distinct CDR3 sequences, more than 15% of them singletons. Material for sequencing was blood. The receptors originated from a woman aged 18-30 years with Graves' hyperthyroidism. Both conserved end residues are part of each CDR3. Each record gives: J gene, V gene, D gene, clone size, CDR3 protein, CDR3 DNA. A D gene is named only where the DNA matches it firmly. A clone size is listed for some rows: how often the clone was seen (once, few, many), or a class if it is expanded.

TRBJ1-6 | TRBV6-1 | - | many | CATGGRYNSPLHF | TGTGCCACCGGGGGAAGGTATAATTCACCCCTCCACTTT
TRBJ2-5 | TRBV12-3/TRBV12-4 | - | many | CASSRNRGLGETQYF | TGTGCCAGCAGTCGGAACCGGGGGCTGGGGGAGACCCAGTACTTC
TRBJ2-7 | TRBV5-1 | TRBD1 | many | CASSAGTGYLDEQYF | TGCGCCAGCAGCGCGGGGACAGGGTATCTGGACGAGCAGTACTTC
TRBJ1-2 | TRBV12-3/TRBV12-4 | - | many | CASSLGYQGLLGGYTF | TGTGCCAGCAGTTTAGGATACCAGGGACTTCTGGGGGGCTACACCTTC
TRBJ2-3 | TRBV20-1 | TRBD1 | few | CSAETPDRARADTQYF | TGCAGTGCTGAAACCCCGGACAGGGCAAGGGCAGATACGCAGTATTTT
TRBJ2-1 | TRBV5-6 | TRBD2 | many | CASSVLAGAFNEQFF | TGTGCCAGCAGCGTACTAGCGGGAGCCTTCAATGAGCAGTTCTTC
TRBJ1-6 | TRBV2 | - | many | CASVRGLNSPLHF | TGTGCCAGCGTTCGGGGATTGAATTCACCCCTCCACTTT
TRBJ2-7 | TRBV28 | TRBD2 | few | CASSSLTSGESYEQYF | TGTGCCAGCAGTTCCCTGACTAGCGGGGAATCCTACGAGCAGTACTTC
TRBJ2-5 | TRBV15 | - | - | CATSTLGGEETQYF | TGTGCCACCAGCACCCTAGGGGGAGAAGAGACCCAGTACTTC
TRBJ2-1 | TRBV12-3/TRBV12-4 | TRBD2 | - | CASSYSIRFRREDKSEQFF | TGTGCCAGCAGTTACTCGATTCGTTTTAGGCGGGAGGATAAGTCTGAGCAGTTCTTC
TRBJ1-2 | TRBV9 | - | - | CASTDTNYGYTF | TGTGCCAGCACCGATACTAACTATGGCTACACCTTC
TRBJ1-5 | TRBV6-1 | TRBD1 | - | CASGPGQGNQPQHF | TGTGCCAGCGGACCGGGACAGGGCAATCAGCCCCAGCATTTT
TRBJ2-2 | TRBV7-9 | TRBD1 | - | CASSLIRGQGGYTGELFF | TGTGCCAGCAGCTTAATCCGGGGACAGGGGGGTTACACCGGGGAGCTGTTTTTT
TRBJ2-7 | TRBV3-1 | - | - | CASSQFAGGAYEQYF | TGTGCCAGCAGCCAGTTCGCTGGGGGAGCCTACGAGCAGTACTTC
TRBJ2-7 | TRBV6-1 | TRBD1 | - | CASSGTGRTRDEQYF | TGTGCCAGCTCTGGGACAGGTCGAACCCGGGACGAGCAGTACTTC
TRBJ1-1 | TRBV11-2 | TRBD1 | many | CASSARQGTNTEAFF | TGTGCCAGCAGCGCTCGACAGGGGACAAACACTGAAGCTTTCTTT
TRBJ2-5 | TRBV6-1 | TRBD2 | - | CASSESSGGQETQYF | TGTGCCAGCAGTGAAAGTAGCGGGGGCCAAGAGACCCAGTACTTC
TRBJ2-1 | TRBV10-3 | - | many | CASSGESSYNEQFF | TGTGCCTCTTCCGGGGAGAGCTCCTACAATGAGCAGTTCTTC
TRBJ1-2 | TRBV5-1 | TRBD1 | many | CASSLGTGRRGYTF | TGCGCCAGCAGCTTGGGGACAGGGAGGAGAGGCTACACCTTC
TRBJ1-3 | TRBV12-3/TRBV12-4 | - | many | CASRSPGSSGNTIYF | TGTGCCAGCAGATCCCCAGGGAGCTCTGGAAACACCATATATTTT
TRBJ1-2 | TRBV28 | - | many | CASSGVGRTNYGYTF | TGTGCCAGCAGTGGGGTGGGCAGGACTAACTATGGCTACACCTTC
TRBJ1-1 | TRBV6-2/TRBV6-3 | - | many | CASSYRWKNTEAFF | TGTGCCAGCAGTTACCGTTGGAAGAACACTGAAGCTTTCTTT
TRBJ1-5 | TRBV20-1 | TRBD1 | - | CSAGRDREHF | TGCAGTGCTGGGAGGGACAGGGAACATTTT
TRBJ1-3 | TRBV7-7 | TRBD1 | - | CASSPSQGGNTIYF | TGTGCTAGCAGCCCCTCACAGGGGGGAAACACCATATATTTT
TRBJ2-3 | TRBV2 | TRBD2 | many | CASGTSGVTDTQYF | TGTGCCAGCGGGACTAGCGGGGTCACAGATACGCAGTATTTT
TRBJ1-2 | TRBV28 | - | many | CASSSFPANYGYTF | TGTGCCAGCAGTTCGTTCCCTGCTAACTATGGCTACACCTTC
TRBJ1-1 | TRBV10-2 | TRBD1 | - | CASSESGQGGAFF | TGCGCCAGCAGTGAGTCGGGACAGGGAGGAGCTTTCTTT
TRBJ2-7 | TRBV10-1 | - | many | CASRSSLVAGPRSYEQYF | TGCGCCAGTCGTTCCTCCCTGGTCGCCGGCCCCAGGTCCTACGAGCAGTACTTC
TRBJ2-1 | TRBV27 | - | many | CASSYLTGEQFF | TGTGCCAGCAGTTATCTGACAGGCGAGCAGTTCTTC
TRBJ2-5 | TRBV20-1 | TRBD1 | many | CSASEGQGRWETQYF | TGCAGTGCTAGTGAGGGACAGGGACGTTGGGAGACCCAGTACTTC
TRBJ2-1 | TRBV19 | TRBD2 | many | CASSNQRGPYNEQFF | TGTGCCAGTAGTAATCAGCGGGGGCCTTACAATGAGCAGTTCTTC
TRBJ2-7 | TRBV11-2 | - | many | CASSPGAYEQYF | TGTGCCAGCAGCCCCGGGGCCTACGAGCAGTACTTC
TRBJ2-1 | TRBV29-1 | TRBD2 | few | CSVQGTSGSVGFF | TGCAGCGTTCAGGGGACTAGCGGGTCCGTGGGGTTCTTC
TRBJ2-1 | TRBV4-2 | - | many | CASSQDLGNEQFF | TGTGCCAGCAGCCAAGATCTGGGGAATGAGCAGTTCTTC
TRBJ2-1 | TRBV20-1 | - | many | CSAQRLDNEQFF | TGCAGTGCGCAAAGACTGGACAATGAGCAGTTCTTC
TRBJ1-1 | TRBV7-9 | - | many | CASSPRDLGGTEAFF | TGTGCCAGCAGCCCCCGGGACCTAGGGGGGACTGAAGCTTTCTTT
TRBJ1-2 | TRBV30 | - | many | CACQLGRGVHGYTF | TGTGCCTGTCAACTCGGACGAGGAGTCCATGGCTACACCTTC
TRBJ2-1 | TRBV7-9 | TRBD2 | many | CASSLTSGSREQFF | TGTGCCAGCAGCTTAACTAGCGGGAGCCGTGAGCAGTTCTTC
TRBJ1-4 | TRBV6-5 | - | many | CASSYSGPVNEKLFF | TGTGCCAGCAGTTACTCGGGACCGGTTAATGAAAAACTGTTTTTT
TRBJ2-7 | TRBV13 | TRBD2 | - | CASSLRLAYSYEQYF | TGTGCCAGCAGTCTAAGACTAGCGTACTCCTACGAGCAGTACTTC
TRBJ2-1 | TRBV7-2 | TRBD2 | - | CASSKLAGSNEQFF | TGTGCCAGCAGCAAACTAGCGGGATCCAATGAGCAGTTCTTC
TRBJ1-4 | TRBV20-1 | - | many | CSARGLGEKLFF | TGCAGTGCGCGCGGACTGGGTGAAAAACTGTTTTTT
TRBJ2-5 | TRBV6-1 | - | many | CASSTGETQYF | TGTGCCAGCAGTACCGGGGAGACCCAGTACTTC
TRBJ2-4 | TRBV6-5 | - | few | CASSYYRGGIQYF | TGTGCCAGCAGTTACTACAGGGGAGGCATTCAGTACTTC
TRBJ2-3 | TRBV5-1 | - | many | CASSLVSGIDTQYF | TGCGCCAGCAGCTTGGTTTCGGGGATCGATACGCAGTATTTT
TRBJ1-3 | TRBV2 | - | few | CAPRAASGNTIYF | TGTGCCCCCAGGGCTGCCTCTGGAAACACCATATATTTT
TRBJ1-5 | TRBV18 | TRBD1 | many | CASTKTGTGDQPQHF | TGTGCCAGTACAAAAACCGGGACAGGGGATCAGCCCCAGCATTTT
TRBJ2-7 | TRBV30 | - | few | CASRTAPGYEQYF | TGTGCCTCAAGGACCGCGCCGGGCTACGAGCAGTACTTC
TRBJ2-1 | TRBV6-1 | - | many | CASSGQYNEQFF | TGTGCCAGCAGTGGACAGTACAATGAGCAGTTCTTC
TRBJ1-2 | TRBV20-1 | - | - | CSAPWGWDNYGYTF | TGCAGTGCTCCCTGGGGTTGGGATAACTATGGCTACACCTTC
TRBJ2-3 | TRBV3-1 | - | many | CASSQEGRNTDTQYF | TGTGCCAGCAGCCAAGAAGGGCGAAACACAGATACGCAGTATTTT
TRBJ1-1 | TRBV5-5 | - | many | CASSSVRPRDEAFF | TGTGCCAGCAGCTCCGTCCGACCCAGAGACGAAGCTTTCTTT
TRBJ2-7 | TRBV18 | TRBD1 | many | CASSPRTGPYEQYF | TGTGCCAGCTCACCAAGGACAGGGCCCTACGAGCAGTACTTC
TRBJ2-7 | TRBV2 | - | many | CASSESVGYEQYF | TGTGCCAGCAGTGAATCGGTGGGGTACGAGCAGTACTTC